The following is a TCR beta chain sequence with its context. Its target is not known. The data are from a study of cytomegalovirus exposure and HLA in healthy donors. Donors likely had unrecorded immune exposures despite being nominally healthy when sampled. Germline V gives CDR1 LNHDA, CDR2 SQIVND (reference sequence). V shed 5 bases and J 2 bases; nucleotides not matched to a gene: 10. This CDR3 has 19 residues. The study, taken as a whole, reports: Most of the CMV-associated TCR beta chains (in a later analysis) appeared to be HLA-restricted. A later analysis associated under 20,000 TCR beta sequences with HLA alleles at a 0.05 false discovery rate. Some TCR beta chains (roughly 160 of them) were listed as cytomegalovirus-associated.

Amplification used 60 Vbeta primers and 13 Jbeta primers. Some clones are missing from TCRdb's copy, which holds only in-frame ones; the method was immunoSEQ multiplex PCR. The sample's table shows about 200,000 clones. This sequence was found in a girl aged 2-10 years in good health and CMV-seropositive. V is TRBV19 and J is TRBJ2-1; 15 bases map to TRBD2. What was sequenced was PBMCs. CDR3 region: CASSPPPGTSGGPYNEQFF. As DNA, the CDR3 is TGTGCCAGTAGTCCGCCCCCCGGGACTAGCGGGGGGCCCTACAATGAGCAGTTCTTC.